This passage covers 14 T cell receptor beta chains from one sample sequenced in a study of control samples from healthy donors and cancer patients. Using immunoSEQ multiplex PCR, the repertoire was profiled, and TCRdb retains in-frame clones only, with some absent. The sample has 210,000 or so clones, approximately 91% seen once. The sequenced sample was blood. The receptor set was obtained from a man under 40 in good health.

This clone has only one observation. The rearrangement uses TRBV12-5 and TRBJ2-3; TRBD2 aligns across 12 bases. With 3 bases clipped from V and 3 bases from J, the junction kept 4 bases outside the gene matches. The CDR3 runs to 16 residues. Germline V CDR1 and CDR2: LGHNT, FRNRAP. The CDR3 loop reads CASGFQLAGGTDTQYF. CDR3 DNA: TGTGCTAGTGGTTTCCAACTAGCGGGGGGTACAGATACGCAGTATTTT.

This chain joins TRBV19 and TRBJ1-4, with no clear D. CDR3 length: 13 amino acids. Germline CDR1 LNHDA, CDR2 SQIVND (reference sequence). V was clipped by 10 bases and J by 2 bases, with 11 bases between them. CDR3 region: CATAVQTNEKLFF. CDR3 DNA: TGTGCCACGGCGGTGCAGACTAATGAAAAACTGTTTTTT.

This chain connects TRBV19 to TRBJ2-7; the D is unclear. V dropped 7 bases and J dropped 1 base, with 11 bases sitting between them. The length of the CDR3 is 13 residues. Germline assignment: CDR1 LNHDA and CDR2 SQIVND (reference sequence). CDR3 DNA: TGTGCCAGTAAGGCGGACGGTTCCTACGAGCAGTACTTC. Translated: CASKADGSYEQYF.

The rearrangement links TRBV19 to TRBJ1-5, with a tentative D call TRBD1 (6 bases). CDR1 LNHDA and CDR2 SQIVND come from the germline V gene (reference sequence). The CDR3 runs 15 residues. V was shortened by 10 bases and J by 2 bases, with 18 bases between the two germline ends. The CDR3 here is CATRPGGRGNQPQHF. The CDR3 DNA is TGTGCCACCCGTCCCGGGGGGCGAGGCAATCAGCCCCAGCATTTT.

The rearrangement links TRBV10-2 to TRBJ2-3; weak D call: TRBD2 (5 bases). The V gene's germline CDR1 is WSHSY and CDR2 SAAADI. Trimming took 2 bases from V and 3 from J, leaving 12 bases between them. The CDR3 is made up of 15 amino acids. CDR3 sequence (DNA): TGCGCCAGCAGTGAGCCGGGATTAGCGACAGATACGCAGTATTTT. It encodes CASSEPGLATDTQYF.

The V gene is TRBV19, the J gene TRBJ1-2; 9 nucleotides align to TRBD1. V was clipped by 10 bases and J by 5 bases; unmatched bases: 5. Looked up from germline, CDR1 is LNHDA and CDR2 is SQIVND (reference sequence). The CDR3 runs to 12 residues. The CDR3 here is CAIAQGAYGYTF. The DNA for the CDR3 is TGTGCCATCGCACAGGGGGCTTATGGCTACACCTTC.

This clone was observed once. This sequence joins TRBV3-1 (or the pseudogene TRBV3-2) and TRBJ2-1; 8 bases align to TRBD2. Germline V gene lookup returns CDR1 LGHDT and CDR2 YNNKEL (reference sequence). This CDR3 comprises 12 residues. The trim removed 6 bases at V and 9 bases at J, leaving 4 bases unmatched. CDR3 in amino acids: CASSRGGVEQFF. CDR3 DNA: TGTGCCAGCAGTCGGGGGGGAGTTGAGCAGTTCTTC.

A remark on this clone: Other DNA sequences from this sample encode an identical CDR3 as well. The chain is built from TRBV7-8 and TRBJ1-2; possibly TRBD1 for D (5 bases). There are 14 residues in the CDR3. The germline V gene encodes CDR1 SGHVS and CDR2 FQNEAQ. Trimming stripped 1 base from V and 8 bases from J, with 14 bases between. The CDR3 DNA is TGTGCCAGCAGCTTAGTCAGGCAGGGTGGGGGCTACACCTTC. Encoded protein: CASSLVRQGGGYTF.

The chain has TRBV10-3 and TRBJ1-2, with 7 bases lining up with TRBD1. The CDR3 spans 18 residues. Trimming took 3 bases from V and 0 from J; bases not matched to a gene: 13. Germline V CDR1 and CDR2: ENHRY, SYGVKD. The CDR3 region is CAISDSKGGEPPNYGYTF. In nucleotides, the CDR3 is TGTGCCATCAGTGACTCTAAAGGGGGCGAGCCCCCTAACTATGGCTACACCTTC.

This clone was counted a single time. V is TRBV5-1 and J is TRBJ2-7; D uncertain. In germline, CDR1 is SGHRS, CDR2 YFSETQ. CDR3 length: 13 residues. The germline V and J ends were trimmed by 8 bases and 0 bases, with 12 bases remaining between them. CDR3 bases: TGCGCCAGTCGCCTCCAGGACTCCTACGAGCAGTACTTC. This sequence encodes CASRLQDSYEQYF.

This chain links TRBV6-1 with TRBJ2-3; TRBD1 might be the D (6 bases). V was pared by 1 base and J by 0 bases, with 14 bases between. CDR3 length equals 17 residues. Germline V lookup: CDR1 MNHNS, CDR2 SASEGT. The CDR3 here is CASSEERRTGSTDTQYF. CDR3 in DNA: TGTGCCAGCAGTGAAGAACGGAGAACAGGGAGCACAGATACGCAGTATTTT.

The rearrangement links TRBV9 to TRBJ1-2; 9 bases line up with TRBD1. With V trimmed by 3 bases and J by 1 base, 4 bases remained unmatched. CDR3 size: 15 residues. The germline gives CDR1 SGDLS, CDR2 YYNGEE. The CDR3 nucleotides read TGTGCCAGCAGCGAGGGGACAGGGATTAACTATGGCTACACCTTC. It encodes CASSEGTGINYGYTF.

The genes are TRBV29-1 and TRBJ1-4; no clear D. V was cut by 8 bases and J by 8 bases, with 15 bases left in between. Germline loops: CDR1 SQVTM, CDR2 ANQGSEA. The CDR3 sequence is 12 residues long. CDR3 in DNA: TGCAGCTGCCTGGGCGTGGGAGAAAAACTGTTTTTT. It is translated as CSCLGVGEKLFF.

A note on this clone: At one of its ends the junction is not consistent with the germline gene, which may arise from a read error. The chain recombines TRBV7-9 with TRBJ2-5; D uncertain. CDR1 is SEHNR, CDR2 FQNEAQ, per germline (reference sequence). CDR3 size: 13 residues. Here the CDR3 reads CASSLSPEETRYF. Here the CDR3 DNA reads TGTGCCAGCAGCCTAAGTCCCGAAGAGACCCGGTACTTC.